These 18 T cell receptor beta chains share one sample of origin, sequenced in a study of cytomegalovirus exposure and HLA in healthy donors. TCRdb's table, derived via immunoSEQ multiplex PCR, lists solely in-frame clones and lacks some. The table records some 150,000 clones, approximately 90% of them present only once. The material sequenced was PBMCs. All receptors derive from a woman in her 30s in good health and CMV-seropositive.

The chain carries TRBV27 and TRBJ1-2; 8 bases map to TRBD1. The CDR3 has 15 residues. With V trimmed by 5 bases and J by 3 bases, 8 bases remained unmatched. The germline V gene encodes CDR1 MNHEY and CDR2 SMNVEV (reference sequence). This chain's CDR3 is CASSGGQESDYGYTF. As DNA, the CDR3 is TGTGCCAGCAGTGGGGGACAGGAGAGTGACTATGGCTACACCTTC.

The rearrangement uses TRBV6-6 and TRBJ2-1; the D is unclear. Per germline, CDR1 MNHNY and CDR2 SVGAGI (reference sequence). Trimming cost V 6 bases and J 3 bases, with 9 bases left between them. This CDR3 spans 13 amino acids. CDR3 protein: CASSPDIYNEQFF. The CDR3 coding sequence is TGTGCCAGCAGCCCCGACATCTACAATGAGCAGTTCTTC.

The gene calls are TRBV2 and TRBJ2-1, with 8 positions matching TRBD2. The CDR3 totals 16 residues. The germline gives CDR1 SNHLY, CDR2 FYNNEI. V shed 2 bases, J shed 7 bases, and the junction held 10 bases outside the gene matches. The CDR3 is CASSEYGAGVANEQFF. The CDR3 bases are TGTGCCAGCAGTGAATATGGAGCGGGAGTGGCAAATGAGCAGTTCTTC.

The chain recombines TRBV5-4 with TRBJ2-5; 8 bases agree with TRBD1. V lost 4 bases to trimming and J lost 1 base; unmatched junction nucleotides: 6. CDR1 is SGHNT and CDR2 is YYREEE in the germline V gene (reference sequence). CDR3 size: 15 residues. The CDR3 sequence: CASSTGQGAQETQYF. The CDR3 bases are TGTGCCAGCAGCACAGGACAGGGTGCCCAAGAGACCCAGTACTTC.

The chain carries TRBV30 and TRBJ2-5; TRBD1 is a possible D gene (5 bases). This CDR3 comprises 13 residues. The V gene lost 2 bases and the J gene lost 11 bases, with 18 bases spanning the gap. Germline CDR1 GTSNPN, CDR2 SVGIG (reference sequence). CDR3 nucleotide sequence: TGTGCCTGGAGTTCCAAACAGGAATTAAGGCAGTACTTC. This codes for CAWSSKQELRQYF.

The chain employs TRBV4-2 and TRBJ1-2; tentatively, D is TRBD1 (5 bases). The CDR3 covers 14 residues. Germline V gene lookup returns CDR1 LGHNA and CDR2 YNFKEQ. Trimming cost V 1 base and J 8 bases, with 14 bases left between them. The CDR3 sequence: CASSQGDFLSGYTF. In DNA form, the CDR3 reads TGTGCCAGCAGCCAAGGGGACTTCCTCAGCGGCTACACCTTC.

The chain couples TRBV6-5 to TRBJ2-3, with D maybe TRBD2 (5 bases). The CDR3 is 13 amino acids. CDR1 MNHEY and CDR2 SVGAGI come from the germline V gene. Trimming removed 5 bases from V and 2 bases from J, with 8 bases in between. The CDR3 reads CASSPDFTDTQYF. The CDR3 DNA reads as TGTGCCAGCAGTCCGGACTTCACAGATACGCAGTATTTT.

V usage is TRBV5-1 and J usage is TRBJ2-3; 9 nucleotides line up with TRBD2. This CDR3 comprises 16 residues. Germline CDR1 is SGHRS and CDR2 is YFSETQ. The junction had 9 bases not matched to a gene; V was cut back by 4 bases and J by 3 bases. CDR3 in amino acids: CASSLLGSGRTDTQYF. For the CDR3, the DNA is TGCGCCAGCAGCCTGTTAGGCAGCGGGAGGACAGATACGCAGTATTTT.

CDR3 sequence: CASSGTGLSNYGYTF. The DNA of the CDR3 is TGTGCCAGCAGCGGTACAGGGCTATCAAACTATGGCTACACCTTC. V usage is TRBV28 and J usage is TRBJ1-2; D possibly corresponds to TRBD1 (6 bases). V was pared by 6 bases and J by 2 bases, with 16 bases between. CDR3 length equals 15 residues. CDR1 and CDR2 from the germline V gene are MDHEN and SYDVKM.

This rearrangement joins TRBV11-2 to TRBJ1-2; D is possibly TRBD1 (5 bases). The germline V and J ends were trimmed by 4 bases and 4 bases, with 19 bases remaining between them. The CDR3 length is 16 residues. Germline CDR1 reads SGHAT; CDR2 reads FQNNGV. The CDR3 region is CASSSRIGTRPYGYTF. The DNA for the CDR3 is TGTGCCAGCAGCTCTCGGATTGGGACTCGTCCCTATGGCTACACCTTC.

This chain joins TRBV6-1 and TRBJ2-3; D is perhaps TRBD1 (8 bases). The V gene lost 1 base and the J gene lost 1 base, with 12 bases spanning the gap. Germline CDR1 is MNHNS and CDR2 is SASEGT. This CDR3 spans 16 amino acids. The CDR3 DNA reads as TGTGCCAGCAGTGAAGTTACAGGGGGGGGCACAGATACGCAGTATTTT. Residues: CASSEVTGGGTDTQYF.

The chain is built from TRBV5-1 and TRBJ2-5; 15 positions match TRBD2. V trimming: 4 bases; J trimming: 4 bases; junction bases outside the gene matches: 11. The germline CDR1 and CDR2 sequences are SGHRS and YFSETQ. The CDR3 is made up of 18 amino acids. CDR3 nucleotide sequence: TGCGCCAGCAGCCACCCGGGACTAGCGGGAGGTCTACGAGAGACCCAGTACTTC. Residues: CASSHPGLAGGLRETQYF.

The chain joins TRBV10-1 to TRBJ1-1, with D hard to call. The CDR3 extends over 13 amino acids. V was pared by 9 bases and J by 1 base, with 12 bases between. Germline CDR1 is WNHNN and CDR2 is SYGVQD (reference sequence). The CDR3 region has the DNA TGCGCCAGTCGAAGCACTACGAACACTGAAGCTTTCTTT. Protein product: CASRSTTNTEAFF.

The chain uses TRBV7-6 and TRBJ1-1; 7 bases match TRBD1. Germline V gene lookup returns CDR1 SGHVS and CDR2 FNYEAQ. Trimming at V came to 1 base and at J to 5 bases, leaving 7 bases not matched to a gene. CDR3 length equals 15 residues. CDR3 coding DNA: TGTGCCAGCAGCTTAGGGGGGAAGGGGGCTACTGAAGCTTTCTTT. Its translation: CASSLGGKGATEAFF. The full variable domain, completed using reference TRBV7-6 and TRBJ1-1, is GAGVSQSPRYKVTKRGQDVALRCDPISGHVSLYWYRQALGQGPEFLTYFNYEAQQDKSGLPNDRFSAERPEGSISTLTIQRTEQRDSAMYRCASSLGGKGATEAFFGQGTRLTVV.

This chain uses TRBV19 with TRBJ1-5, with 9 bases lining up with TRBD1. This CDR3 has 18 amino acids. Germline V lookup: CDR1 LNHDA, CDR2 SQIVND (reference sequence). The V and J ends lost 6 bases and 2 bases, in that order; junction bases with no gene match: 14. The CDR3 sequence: CASRLGNRGRLGNQPQHF. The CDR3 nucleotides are TGTGCCAGTAGATTGGGGAACAGGGGGCGCTTGGGCAATCAGCCCCAGCATTTT.

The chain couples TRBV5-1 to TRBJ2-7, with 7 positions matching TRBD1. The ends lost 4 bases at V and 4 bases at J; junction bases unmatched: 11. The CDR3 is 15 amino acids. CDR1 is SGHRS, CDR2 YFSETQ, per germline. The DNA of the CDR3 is TGCGCCAGCAGCCTCGGGACAGACAATCCTTACGAGCAGTACTTC. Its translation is CASSLGTDNPYEQYF.

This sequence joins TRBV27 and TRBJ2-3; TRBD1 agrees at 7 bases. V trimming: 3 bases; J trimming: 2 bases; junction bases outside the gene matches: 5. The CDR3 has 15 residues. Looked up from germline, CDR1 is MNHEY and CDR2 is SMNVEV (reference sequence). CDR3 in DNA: TGTGCCAGCAGTTTCCAGACAGGGACCACAGATACGCAGTATTTT. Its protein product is CASSFQTGTTDTQYF.

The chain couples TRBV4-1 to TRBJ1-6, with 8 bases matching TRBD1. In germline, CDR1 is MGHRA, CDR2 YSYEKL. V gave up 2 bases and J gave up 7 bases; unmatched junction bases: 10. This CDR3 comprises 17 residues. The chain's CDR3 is CASSQSPQGVMNSPLHF. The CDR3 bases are TGCGCCAGCAGCCAATCCCCACAGGGGGTTATGAATTCACCCCTCCACTTT.